This record concerns one T cell receptor (beta chain) sequence. Its target antigen remains unknown. One base away there is no much larger clone; base qualities are not given. Other DNA sequences within the sample encode an identical CDR3. Donors were healthy HIV-negative adults with no recently reported acute infections or vaccinations. All donors were Caucasian adults living in Nashville, Tennessee, USA. For unsorted samples, 100 million or so PBMCs were counted, and genomic DNA was extracted using the QIAamp DNA Blood Mini kit. Blood was collected by leukapheresis, and PBMCs were isolated by Ficoll-Histopaque density gradient centrifugation and then cryopreserved in liquid nitrogen vapor phase. The entry originates in a study of shared clonotypes between healthy human individuals (dated by TCRdb to about 2020). Broadly, across the study: The cohort included three men and a couple of women between 18 and 49 years of age. Libraries were prepared and TCR repertoires were sequenced by different laboratories using diverse techniques, in order to increase sequencing depth and limit assay-specific biases. Between about 0.9 and 10 billion PBMCs per donor were obtained by leukapheresis. To estimate repertoire size and how much clonotypes are shared between individuals, the study performed deep sequencing of blood TCR repertoires from roughly five healthy adults. The research as a whole found: Because the study included only a small number of donors, the genetic and exposure-history diversity represented was limited. Sampling was restricted to blood, and TCR repertoires in tissue are likely to differ from TCR repertoires in blood. Based on pairwise subsampling, the degree of clonotype sharing among donors was expected to be affected by sequencing depth.

From V the trimming removes 6 bases and from J it removes 1 base, while the gene matches leave 5 bases of the junction unaccounted for. From the cysteine up to the phenylalanine, the CDR3 has a length of 14 residues. The sequence is cut down to CDR3 DNA, 42 bases in frame from base 1. The CDR1 and CDR2 encoded by the germline V gene (reference sequence) are SEHNR and FQNEAQ. TCR CDR3 regions were amplified from genomic DNA by multiplex PCR using the deep immunoSEQ assay. For each cell subset, the extracted genomic DNA was distributed evenly across all wells of several immunoSEQ 96-well plates, and each plate served as one replicate. Each replicate PCR for unsorted PBMC received 300 to 350 ng genomic DNA, equal to 30,000 to 35,000 T cell genomes. Genomic DNA from unsorted PBMC was sequenced over ten immunoSEQ deep assay plates. Purified libraries were measured with a Qubit 3.0 fluorometer, size-checked on a Bioanalyzer 2100, and measured again with the KAPA Library Quantification kit. Each immunoSEQ 96-well plate was sequenced on its own single-read 150-cycle Illumina NextSeq 550 flow cell. In the paper's pipeline: Because only junctional sequences without quality scores were contained in the immunoSEQ output, filtering matching that applied to full-length reads could not be performed. Sequences were annotated with PyIR, a Python wrapper for IgBLAST v1.9, and V/J genes and CDR3 were assigned using IMGT germline references. Reads were filtered out if the reads had weak V/J assignments (E-value above 1e-6), no CDR3, stop codons, out-of-frame junctions, or ambiguous translated residues. A V3J clonotype was defined by an identical inferred V gene, J gene, and CDR3 amino acid sequence. Percentage overlap between repertoires was computed as shared unique clonotypes divided by the size of the smaller repertoire. RTK rarefaction, the Chao1 estimator, and Recon v2.1 estimates of unobserved clonotypes were used to assess repertoire richness. TCRdb provides this immuneACCESS table in a form limited to in-frame rearrangements. Some clones are lacking; in checked studies, under half of them reflect an unresolved V gene, and why the rest are absent is not known. The V and J calls and clone size were taken over from that table, and D and trimming were inferred from the DNA. This sample is represented by roughly 500,000 clones; approximately 79% of them were singletons. The ten top clones hold about an eighth of the sample.

The sequence derives from a woman aged 40 to 55 in good health. Some clones in this sample may be carry-over from other donors' samples. The sequence links TRBV7-9 to TRBJ2-7, with 8 bases matching TRBD1. The sample comprised PBMCs. The nucleotide sequence reads as follows: TGTGCCAGCAGTTCGGACAGGGTGTCCTACGAGCAGTACTTC. This encodes CASSSDRVSYEQYF.